The 9 T cell receptor beta chains listed next were all sequenced from one sample in a study of CD8+CD57+ T cells in acquired aplastic anemia listed by TCRdb under 2018. Instrument on record: Illumina HiSeq 2000. Genomic DNA served as template for TCR beta VDJ combination and CDR3 sequence profiling. The public reads were reprocessed in TCRdb via fastp at Q25 and MiXCR, keeping in-frame beta chains. CDR3 protein duplicates are merged, each entry listing the most common genes and DNA. Here the sample has about 130,000 distinct CDR3 sequences; around 48% occur a single time. Of the sample, about 2.5% falls within the top ten clones. Material for sequencing was sorted CD4+, CD8+, or CD8+CD57+ T cells (not recorded which) from PBMCs. The receptors shown here come from a human donor in good health, serving as a control.

This clonotype was observed many times. The chain uses TRBV20-1 and TRBJ1-1; possible D gene TRBD1, 5 bases. The V gene lost 5 bases and the J gene lost 4 bases, with 14 bases spanning the gap. This CDR3 is built from 13 residues. CDR1 is DFQATT, CDR2 SNEGSKA, per germline (reference sequence). Here the CDR3 reads CSAPGTLSTEAFF. The CDR3 nucleotides read TGCAGTGCTCCTGGGACGCTAAGCACTGAAGCTTTCTTT.

Many counts were recorded for this clonotype. The chain employs TRBV6-1 and TRBJ2-7; 9 bases map to TRBD1. V trimming: 4 bases; J trimming: 6 bases; junction bases outside the gene matches: 7. The CDR3 runs to 14 residues. The germline V gene has CDR1 MNHNS and CDR2 SASEGT. The CDR3 here is CASSVGTGSREQYF. For the CDR3, the DNA is TGTGCCAGCAGTGTGGGGACAGGGTCGCGCGAGCAGTACTTC.

The table lists this clonotype with a few counts. The chain couples TRBV25-1 to TRBJ1-2; D perhaps matches TRBD1 (5 bases). V gave up 0 bases and J gave up 6 bases, with 8 bases separating them. The CDR3 is made up of 13 amino acids. The germline gives CDR1 MGHDK, CDR2 SYGVNS. The CDR3 protein is CASSEYTGDGYTF. The CDR3 bases are TGTGCCAGCAGTGAATATACAGGAGATGGCTACACCTTC.

This clonotype appeared once. This chain connects TRBV5-6 to TRBJ1-2; D call uncertain. CDR3 length: 12 amino acids. V lost 0 bases and J lost 9, with 9 bases in between. The V gene's germline CDR1 is SGHDT and CDR2 YYEEEE. CDR3 residues: CASSLGAGRYTF. The CDR3 DNA sequence: TGTGCCAGCAGCTTGGGGGCAGGTCGCTACACCTTC.

The chain couples TRBV20-1 to TRBJ2-7, with TRBD2 matching 11 bases. Looked up from germline, CDR1 is DFQATT and CDR2 is SNEGSKA (reference sequence). The CDR3 consists of 15 residues. V shed 1 base and J 4 bases; nucleotides not matched to a gene: 6. As DNA, the CDR3 is TGCAGTGCTAGAGCCCTAGCGGGGGGCCTGTACGAGCAGTACTTC. It codes for CSARALAGGLYEQYF.

The V call is TRBV10-3, the J call TRBJ1-6; the D is unclear. The V gene lost 4 bases and the J gene lost 8 bases, with 18 bases spanning the gap. Looked up from germline, CDR1 is ENHRY and CDR2 is SYGVKD. The length of the CDR3 is 16 residues. The CDR3 loop reads CAISGTRQAADSPLHF. The DNA of the CDR3 is TGTGCCATCAGTGGCACCCGCCAGGCCGCTGATTCACCCCTCCACTTT.

This clonotype occurred many times. The rearrangement uses TRBV5-4 and TRBJ2-5, with D perhaps matching TRBD1 or TRBD2 (5 bases each). V was cut by 0 bases and J by 2 bases, with 11 bases left in between. The germline gives CDR1 SGHNT, CDR2 YYREEE (reference sequence). The CDR3 totals 15 residues. The CDR3 region is CASSLGPGPQETQYF. The CDR3 region has the DNA TGTGCCAGCAGCTTGGGTCCGGGACCACAAGAGACCCAGTACTTC.

This clonotype occurred many times. The rearrangement uses TRBV7-2 and TRBJ2-7; 11 bases match TRBD2. The germline V gene encodes CDR1 SGHTA and CDR2 FQGNSA. The CDR3 is 14 amino acids. Trimming removed 5 bases from V and 6 bases from J; junction bases left unmatched: 6. For the CDR3, the DNA is TGTGCCAGCAGCCAGACTAGCGGGACGGGCGAGCAGTACTTC. Translation gives CASSQTSGTGEQYF.

The genes are TRBV2 and TRBJ2-7; D remains unclear. V lost 5 bases and J lost 2, with 16 bases in between. CDR1 and CDR2 from the germline V gene are SNHLY and FYNNEI. The CDR3 length is 15 residues. The CDR3 region is CASSQRYGGAYEQYF. The CDR3 DNA reads TGTGCCAGCAGTCAAAGATATGGCGGAGCCTACGAGCAGTACTTC.